These T cell receptor beta chains were read from a single sample in a study of cytomegalovirus exposure and HLA in healthy donors. Libraries were prepared by immunoSEQ multiplex PCR; TCRdb keeps only in-frame clonotypes and omits some of them. The sample includes 38,000 or so clones. The specimen was PBMCs. Receptors originate from a man aged 30 to 45 in good health and CMV-seronegative. The conserved cysteine and the conserved F or W are not part of the CDR3 here. Fields, in order: V gene, J gene, CDR3 protein.

v_call: TRBV5-5
j_call: TRBJ2-3
cdr3_aa: ASSITRGTDTQY

v_call: TRBV4-1
j_call: TRBJ1-2
cdr3_aa: ASSQARGQGYGYT

v_call: TRBV19
j_call: TRBJ2-7
cdr3_aa: ASSFRGVSYEQY

v_call: TRBV19
j_call: TRBJ1-2
cdr3_aa: ASSIRSSYNYGYT

v_call: TRBV19
j_call: TRBJ1-5
cdr3_aa: ASARGQVNLHQPQH

v_call: TRBV11-2
j_call: TRBJ1-1
cdr3_aa: ASSSEGGTANTEAF

v_call: TRBV5-6
j_call: TRBJ1-4
cdr3_aa: ASSLFQQATNEKLF

v_call: TRBV4-3
j_call: TRBJ2-1
cdr3_aa: ASSQEYRGIWGEQF

v_call: TRBV29-1
j_call: TRBJ2-3
cdr3_aa: SVNKGLTDTQY

v_call: TRBV29-1
j_call: TRBJ2-2
cdr3_aa: SVLRQGVTGELF

v_call: TRBV5-6
j_call: TRBJ2-7
cdr3_aa: ASSGGAPGLALEQY

v_call: TRBV5-1
j_call: TRBJ1-1
cdr3_aa: ASSPEQGKVTEAF

v_call: TRBV29-1
j_call: TRBJ2-2
cdr3_aa: SVEQGGGTGELF

v_call: TRBV7-3
j_call: TRBJ2-1
cdr3_aa: ASSLRSSYNEQF

v_call: TRBV14
j_call: TRBJ1-4
cdr3_aa: ASSHYLQATNEKLF

v_call: TRBV19
j_call: TRBJ2-3
cdr3_aa: ASSAGQGSSTDTQY

v_call: TRBV12-5
j_call: TRBJ1-1
cdr3_aa: ASGSGGQGGPNTEAF

v_call: TRBV7-9
j_call: TRBJ1-2
cdr3_aa: ASSSSLGQGNYGYT

v_call: TRBV5-1
j_call: TRBJ1-1
cdr3_aa: ASSLGAGIGNTEDF

v_call: TRBV6-1
j_call: TRBJ1-5
cdr3_aa: ASSDSIASNQPQH

v_call: TRBV5-1
j_call: TRBJ2-7
cdr3_aa: ASSSDRGTTYEQY

v_call: TRBV7-9
j_call: TRBJ1-2
cdr3_aa: ASSLGQGGYGYT

v_call: TRBV5-5
j_call: TRBJ1-5
cdr3_aa: ASSLAPTVSNQPQH

v_call: TRBV10-1
j_call: TRBJ1-5
cdr3_aa: ASSEPRGQLYSNQPQH

v_call: TRBV6-6
j_call: TRBJ2-5
cdr3_aa: ASSYAGQETQY

v_call: TRBV5-1
j_call: TRBJ2-1
cdr3_aa: ASRSEYAYYNEQF

v_call: TRBV6-1
j_call: TRBJ1-4
cdr3_aa: ASNAGVREKLF

v_call: TRBV5-4
j_call: TRBJ1-1
cdr3_aa: ASSLANSLNTEAF

v_call: TRBV27
j_call: TRBJ1-5
cdr3_aa: ASSYAGYSNQPQH

v_call: TRBV15
j_call: TRBJ2-5
cdr3_aa: ATSGEGGQETQY

v_call: TRBV11-1
j_call: TRBJ2-1
cdr3_aa: ASSLARLAGVGLF

v_call: TRBV6-5
j_call: TRBJ1-1
cdr3_aa: ASSHQGNTEAF

v_call: TRBV19
j_call: TRBJ2-1
cdr3_aa: ASGGPRPF

v_call: TRBV27
j_call: TRBJ1-3
cdr3_aa: ASSPDSRSGNTIY

v_call: TRBV18
j_call: TRBJ2-1
cdr3_aa: ASSRTTSGANEQF

v_call: TRBV7-2
j_call: TRBJ2-7
cdr3_aa: ASSLGGLSDYEQY

v_call: TRBV7-9
j_call: TRBJ1-5
cdr3_aa: ASSLGRVLGPQH

v_call: TRBV19
j_call: TRBJ1-6
cdr3_aa: ASSLGTGGDNSPLH

v_call: TRBV7-9
j_call: TRBJ1-4
cdr3_aa: ASTVARGRGEKLF

v_call: TRBV9
j_call: TRBJ1-6
cdr3_aa: ASSSREGSSPLH

v_call: TRBV9
j_call: TRBJ2-7
cdr3_aa: ASSTSGTGGNEQY

v_call: TRBV27
j_call: TRBJ2-5
cdr3_aa: ASSFTVKKETQY

v_call: TRBV10-3
j_call: TRBJ1-1
cdr3_aa: AISGLGNTEAF

v_call: TRBV18
j_call: TRBJ1-1
cdr3_aa: ASSPNRGGNTEAF

v_call: TRBV5-1
j_call: TRBJ2-1
cdr3_aa: ASSLTGPLYNEQF

v_call: TRBV6-4
j_call: TRBJ1-1
cdr3_aa: ASRQGENTEAF